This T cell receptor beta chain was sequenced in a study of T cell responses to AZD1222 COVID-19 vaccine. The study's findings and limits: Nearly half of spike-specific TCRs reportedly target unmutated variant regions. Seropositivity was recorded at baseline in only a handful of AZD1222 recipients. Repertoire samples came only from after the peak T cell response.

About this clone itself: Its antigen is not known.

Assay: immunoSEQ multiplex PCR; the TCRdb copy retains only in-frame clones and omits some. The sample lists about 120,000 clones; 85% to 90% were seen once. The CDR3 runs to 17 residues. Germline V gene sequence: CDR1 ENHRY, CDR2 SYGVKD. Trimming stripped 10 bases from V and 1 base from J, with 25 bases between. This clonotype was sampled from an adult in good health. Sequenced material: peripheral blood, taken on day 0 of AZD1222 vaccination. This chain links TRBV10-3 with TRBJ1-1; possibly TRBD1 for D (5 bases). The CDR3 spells CATNKGSYRSQNTEAFF. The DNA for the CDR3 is TGTGCCACTAATAAAGGGTCCTACAGGAGCCAGAACACTGAAGCTTTCTTT.